This TCR beta chain was identified during a study of control samples from healthy donors and cancer patients. With regard to this clone: The sample has other DNA sequences that encode this CDR3 too.

Assay: immunoSEQ multiplex PCR; the TCRdb copy retains only in-frame clones and omits some. This table holds about 94,000 clones, just over 90% found once. The CDR3 runs to 16 residues. Trimming removed 2 bases from V and 0 bases from J; junction bases left unmatched: 2. The germline V gene has CDR1 SGHRS and CDR2 YFSETQ. The sequence was collected from a young woman in good health. The chain is built from TRBV5-1 and TRBJ1-1; 12 nucleotides line up with TRBD1. Sequenced material: blood. CDR3 amino acids: CASSLGTGGMNTEAFF. Here the CDR3 DNA reads TGCGCCAGCAGCTTAGGGACAGGGGGCATGAACACTGAAGCTTTCTTT.